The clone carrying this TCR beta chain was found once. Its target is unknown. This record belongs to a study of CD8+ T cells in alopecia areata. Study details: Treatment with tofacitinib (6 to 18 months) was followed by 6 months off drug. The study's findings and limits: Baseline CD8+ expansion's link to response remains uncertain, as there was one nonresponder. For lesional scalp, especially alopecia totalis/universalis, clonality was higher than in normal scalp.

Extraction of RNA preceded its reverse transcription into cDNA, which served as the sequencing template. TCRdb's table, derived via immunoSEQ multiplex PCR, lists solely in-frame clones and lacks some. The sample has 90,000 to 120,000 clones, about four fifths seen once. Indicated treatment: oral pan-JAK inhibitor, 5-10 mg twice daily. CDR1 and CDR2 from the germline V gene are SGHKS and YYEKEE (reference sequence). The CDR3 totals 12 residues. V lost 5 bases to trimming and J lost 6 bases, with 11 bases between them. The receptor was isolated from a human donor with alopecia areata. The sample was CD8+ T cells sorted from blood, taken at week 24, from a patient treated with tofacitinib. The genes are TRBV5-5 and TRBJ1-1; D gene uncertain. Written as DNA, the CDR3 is TGTGCCAGCAGAAAGGGCTGGGCTGAAGCTTTCTTT. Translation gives CASRKGWAEAFF.